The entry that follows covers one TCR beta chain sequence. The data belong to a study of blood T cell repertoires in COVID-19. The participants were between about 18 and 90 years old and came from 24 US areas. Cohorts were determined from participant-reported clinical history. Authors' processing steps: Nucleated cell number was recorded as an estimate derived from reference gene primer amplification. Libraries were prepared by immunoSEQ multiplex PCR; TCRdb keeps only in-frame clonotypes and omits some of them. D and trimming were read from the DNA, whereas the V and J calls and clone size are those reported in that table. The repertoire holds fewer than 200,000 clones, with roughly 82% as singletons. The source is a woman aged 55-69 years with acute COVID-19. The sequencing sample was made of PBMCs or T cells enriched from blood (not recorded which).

CDR3 protein: CASSQADRGGSGANVLTF. For the CDR3, the DNA is TGCGCCAGCAGTCAAGCGGACAGGGGGGGCTCTGGGGCCAACGTCCTGACTTTC. V gene TRBV23-1 combines with J gene TRBJ2-6, with TRBD1 matching over 10 bases. TRBV23-1 is identified as an open reading frame with a role that is uncertain. The CDR3 has 18 amino acids. V trimming: 2 bases; J trimming: 0 bases; junction bases outside the gene matches: 4.